The clone carrying this TCR beta chain came up once. The sample belongs to a study of blood T cell repertoires in COVID-19. Study in general: From T cells, B-cell-depleted T cells, or PBMCs came the material, which was cDNA or gDNA.

In the authors' workflow: Amplified reference gene primers provided the basis for estimating nucleated cell counts. Measured with immunoSEQ multiplex PCR; TCRdb has only the in-frame clones, and not every one. V, J and clone size derive from that table, while D and trimming were established from the DNA sequence. The sample contains 90,000 to 120,000 clones, 84% of which appear only once. The CDR3 totals 16 residues. V gave up 1 base and J gave up 4 bases; unmatched junction bases: 5. Germline lookup yields CDR1 SNHLY and CDR2 FYNNEI. The chain combines TRBV2 with TRBJ2-1, with 9 bases fitting TRBD2. The sequenced sample consisted of peripheral blood. This TCR was sampled from a man aged 55 to 70 with acute or convalescent COVID-19. CDR3 sequence (DNA): TGTGCCAGCAGTGAAGGAAGGACTAGCGTTTACAATGAGCAGTTCTTC. This translates into CASSEGRTSVYNEQFF.